The T cell receptor beta chain described here comes from a study of Graves' ophthalmopathy and Graves' hyperthyroidism. This clonotype was observed a handful of times. Its antigen is not known. RNA transcripts yielded amplified TCR beta CDR3 regions. In the first round, RT-PCR was carried out with HTBI primers, and a multiplex PCR formed the second round. From the multiplex PCR reads, TCRdb called clonotypes with MiXCR, one entry per CDR3 protein. Altogether 500,000 to 600,000 distinct CDR3 sequences are present, approximately 35% being singletons, with the ten largest covering over 3.5%. Certain patients were not enrolled. These were patients with other autoimmune diseases, uncontrolled infections, pregnancy or lactation. Study results and limitations: The model predicted ophthalmopathy progression with 70.59% sensitivity and 72.22% specificity. Most expanded clonotypes from thyroid (those above 0.001 frequency) were also found in blood. Ophthalmopathy cases were distinguished from stable hyperthyroidism by a 13-signature model, reaching about 91% sensitivity and around 83% specificity.

The V gene's germline CDR1 is DFQATT and CDR2 SNEGSKA (reference sequence). Trimming took 2 bases from V and 3 from J, leaving 13 bases between them. The CDR3 covers 15 residues. The chain links TRBV20-1 to TRBJ1-4; unclear D gene. The clonotype comes from an adult man with Graves' hyperthyroidism. The sequenced sample was peripheral blood or thyroid tissue (not recorded which). CDR3 region: CSARTSGRANEKLFF. The CDR3 DNA is TGCAGTGCTAGAACTAGCGGACGGGCTAATGAAAAACTGTTTTTT.